The rows below give T cell receptor beta chains drawn from one sample of a study of cytomegalovirus exposure and HLA in healthy donors. Libraries were prepared by immunoSEQ multiplex PCR; TCRdb keeps only in-frame clonotypes and omits some of them. The listing records approximately 71,000 clones. Sequencing input: PBMCs. The receptors originated from a female donor in good health and CMV-seropositive. The CDR3 runs from the conserved cysteine through the conserved F or W. Each record gives: CDR3 length, D gene, V gene, J gene, CDR3 protein, CDR3 DNA. The D gene is left open where the match is weak.

>19|TRBD2|TRBV4-3|TRBJ2-3
CASSQDWILAGGRSDTQYF
TGCGCCAGCAGCCAAGATTGGATTCTAGCGGGGGGGCGGTCTGATACGCAGTATTTT
>15|TRBD2|TRBV5-6|TRBJ2-1
CASSGSTSGNYEQFF
TGTGCCAGCAGCGGCTCCACTAGCGGGAATTATGAGCAGTTCTTC
>17|TRBD1|TRBV11-3|TRBJ2-2
CASSLDPDRGRAGELFF
TGTGCCAGCAGCTTAGATCCAGACAGGGGGCGAGCCGGGGAGCTGTTTTTT
>12|-|TRBV6-1|TRBJ1-2
CASSERRNGYTF
TGTGCCAGCAGTGAGCGGCGTAATGGCTACACCTTC
>15|TRBD1|TRBV19|TRBJ1-3
CASSILGGLGNTIYF
TGTGCCAGTAGTATTTTAGGGGGCCTCGGAAACACCATATATTTT
>14|-|TRBV18|TRBJ2-7
CASSPTGSAYEQYF
TGTGCCAGCTCACCTACAGGGAGTGCCTACGAGCAGTACTTC
>15|-|TRBV7-2|TRBJ2-7
CASSLAWSPSYEQYF
TGTGCCAGCAGCTTAGCGTGGAGCCCATCCTACGAGCAGTACTTC
>16|-|TRBV12-5|TRBJ1-5
CASGLPRESGNQPQHF
TGTGCTAGTGGTTTGCCCAGGGAATCCGGCAATCAGCCCCAGCATTTT
>14|TRBD2|TRBV10-2|TRBJ2-3
CASRLAGVGDTQYF
TGCGCCAGCAGACTAGCGGGAGTGGGAGATACGCAGTATTTT
>13|TRBD2|TRBV13|TRBJ2-7
CASSSGRSYEQYF
TGTGCCAGCAGCAGCGGGAGATCCTACGAGCAGTACTTC
>16|-|TRBV4-1|TRBJ2-1
CASSSPPTSSYNEQFF
TGCGCCAGCAGCTCCCCCCCGACTAGCTCCTACAATGAGCAGTTCTTC
>13|-|TRBV29-1|TRBJ1-5
CSVATGSHQPQHF
TGCAGCGTGGCGACAGGATCGCATCAGCCCCAGCATTTT
>15|TRBD2|TRBV6-5|TRBJ2-7
CASSLSGGHAYEQYF
TGTGCCAGCAGCCTTAGCGGGGGCCATGCCTACGAGCAGTACTTC
>14|TRBD2|TRBV5-6|TRBJ2-7
CASSLLAGPYEQYF
TGTGCCAGCAGCTTGTTAGCGGGACCCTACGAGCAGTACTTC
>12|-|TRBV6-5|TRBJ1-5
CASSTRGQPQHF
TGTGCCAGCAGTACCAGGGGTCAGCCCCAGCATTTT
>14|-|TRBV5-1|TRBJ1-1
CASSFGGGDTEAFF
TGCGCCAGCAGCTTTGGGGGAGGCGACACTGAAGCTTTCTTT
>13|-|TRBV28|TRBJ1-5
CASDSQLNQPQHF
TGTGCCAGCGACAGCCAACTCAATCAGCCCCAGCATTTT
>17|-|TRBV4-3|TRBJ2-3
CASSQGATRGWADTQYF
TGCGCCAGCAGCCAAGGAGCGACCCGGGGATGGGCAGATACGCAGTATTTT
>15|-|TRBV7-9|TRBJ2-7
CASSLFSAGPYEQYF
TGTGCCAGCAGCTTATTCTCGGCGGGCCCTTACGAGCAGTACTTC
>14|-|TRBV2|TRBJ1-3
CASSGRTARNTIYF
TGTGCCAGCAGTGGACGGACAGCTCGAAACACCATATATTTT
>15|TRBD1|TRBV4-1|TRBJ2-7
CASSSDGTGDYEQYF
TGCGCCAGCAGCTCAGACGGGACAGGGGATTACGAGCAGTACTTC
>15|TRBD2|TRBV29-1|TRBJ2-5
CSVKRTSGREETQYF
TGCAGCGTAAAAAGGACTAGCGGGAGGGAGGAGACCCAGTACTTC
>15|-|TRBV9|TRBJ2-5
CASSTSGVGVETQYF
TGTGCCAGCAGCACCTCTGGCGTGGGAGTAGAGACCCAGTACTTC
>13|-|TRBV11-3|TRBJ2-5
CASSSSGVETQYF
TGTGCCAGCAGTTCATCCGGGGTGGAGACCCAGTACTTC
>14|-|TRBV5-4|TRBJ1-3
CASSLFQAGNTIYF
TGTGCCAGCAGCTTGTTCCAGGCGGGAAACACCATATATTTT
>15|TRBD2|TRBV6-6|TRBJ2-3
CASSTSGSRGDTQYF
TGTGCCAGCAGTACCAGCGGGAGCCGGGGAGATACGCAGTATTTT
>14|TRBD2|TRBV2|TRBJ2-7
CASRDSGLSYEQYF
TGTGCCAGCAGGGATAGCGGGTTATCCTACGAGCAGTACTTC
>14|-|TRBV5-4|TRBJ2-3
CASSLASDGDTQYF
TGTGCCAGCAGCTTGGCGAGCGATGGAGATACGCAGTATTTT
>15|TRBD2|TRBV18|TRBJ2-7
CASSPPLRESYEQYF
TGTGCCAGCTCACCACCGTTGCGGGAGTCCTACGAGCAGTACTTC
>16|-|TRBV4-1|TRBJ1-5
CASSQDRQGGNQPQHF
TGCGCCAGCAGCCAAGATCGGCAGGGCGGCAATCAGCCCCAGCATTTT
>14|TRBD1|TRBV27|TRBJ2-7
CASSVGTGAYEQYF
TGTGCCAGCAGTGTCGGGACAGGGGCTTACGAGCAGTACTTC
>16|-|TRBV7-3|TRBJ2-3
CASSLNPRLNTDTQYF
TGTGCCAGCAGCTTAAATCCCAGGCTTAACACAGATACGCAGTATTTT
>17|TRBD2|TRBV7-9|TRBJ2-2
CASSLASGRASIGELFF
TGTGCCAGCAGCTTAGCTAGCGGGAGGGCCTCGATCGGGGAGCTGTTTTTT
>17|TRBD2|TRBV6-4|TRBJ2-7
CASSDSFPAGGTYEQYF
TGTGCCAGCAGTGACTCGTTTCCAGCGGGAGGAACCTACGAGCAGTACTTC
>17|TRBD2|TRBV5-8|TRBJ2-5
CASSLEGSGRAQETQYF
TGTGCCAGCAGCTTGGAGGGTAGCGGGAGGGCCCAGGAGACCCAGTACTTC
>15|-|TRBV9|TRBJ2-3
CASSTHRVGTDTQYF
TGTGCCAGCAGCACCCACAGGGTTGGCACAGATACGCAGTATTTT
>15|-|TRBV7-7|TRBJ2-7
CASALGTGIFYEQYF
TGTGCTAGCGCCTTAGGGACGGGGATTTTCTACGAGCAGTACTTC
>18|TRBD2|TRBV4-3|TRBJ2-5
CASSQGSGGAWRQETQYF
TGCGCCAGCAGCCAAGGTAGCGGGGGGGCATGGCGGCAAGAGACCCAGTACTTC
>14|TRBD1|TRBV28|TRBJ1-5
CASSRGQENQPQHF
TGTGCCAGCAGCCGAGGACAGGAAAATCAGCCCCAGCATTTT
>17|TRBD1|TRBV16|TRBJ2-7
CASSPEGKGQAHYEQYF
TGTGCCAGCAGCCCCGAGGGGAAAGGACAGGCCCATTACGAGCAGTACTTC
>14|-|TRBV9|TRBJ1-1
CASSVSLPNTEAFF
TGTGCCAGCAGCGTAAGTCTACCGAACACTGAAGCTTTCTTT
>12|-|TRBV18|TRBJ1-1
CASSRQNTEAFF
TGTGCCAGCTCACGACAGAACACTGAAGCTTTCTTT
>13|-|TRBV18|TRBJ2-7
CASSPLRGGEQYF
TGTGCCAGCTCACCCCTCCGGGGAGGCGAGCAGTACTTC
>15|TRBD1|TRBV6-5|TRBJ1-1
CASSSGQGALTEAFF
TGTGCCAGCAGTTCGGGACAGGGGGCGCTCACTGAAGCTTTCTTT
>15|-|TRBV29-1|TRBJ2-2
CSVEDYRGGTGELFF
TGCAGCGTTGAAGATTACAGGGGAGGCACCGGGGAGCTGTTTTTT
>15|-|TRBV5-1|TRBJ1-1
CASSLVGEGRAEAFF
TGCGCCAGCAGCTTAGTAGGGGAAGGACGCGCTGAAGCTTTCTTT
>17|TRBD1|TRBV27|TRBJ1-2
CASSENHRGRNNYGYTF
TGTGCCAGCAGTGAGAATCACAGGGGGAGAAATAACTATGGCTACACCTTC
>15|-|TRBV5-1|TRBJ2-7
CASSLASGRSYEQYF
TGCGCCAGCAGCTTGGCCAGCGGGCGCTCCTACGAGCAGTACTTC
>15|-|TRBV7-2|TRBJ1-3
CASSPYHSSGNTIYF
TGTGCCAGCAGCCCCTACCATAGCTCTGGAAACACCATATATTTT
>14|TRBD1|TRBV11-2|TRBJ1-1
CASSLVGGTTEAFF
TGTGCCAGCAGCTTAGTAGGGGGCACTACTGAAGCTTTCTTT
>16|-|TRBV5-5|TRBJ2-7
CASSLANRVGGYEQYF
TGTGCCAGCAGCTTGGCAAACAGGGTAGGAGGATACGAGCAGTACTTC
>15|TRBD1|TRBV2|TRBJ2-3
CASSEDRVSTDTQYF
TGTGCCAGCAGTGAGGACAGGGTTAGCACAGATACGCAGTATTTT
>10|-|TRBV28|TRBJ2-7
CASSFSEQYF
TGTGCCAGCAGTTTTAGCGAGCAGTACTTC
>17|TRBD2|TRBV4-3|TRBJ2-1
CASSQFISGGARGEQFF
TGCGCCAGCAGCCAATTCATTAGCGGGGGGGCCAGGGGTGAGCAGTTCTTC
>18|TRBD1|TRBV5-1|TRBJ1-2
CASSPDRVRQGFPYGYTF
TGCGCCAGCAGCCCCGACCGGGTACGACAGGGGTTTCCCTATGGCTACACCTTC
>13|-|TRBV6-4|TRBJ1-1
CAIGEEECTEAFF
TGTGCCATTGGGGAGGAAGAATGCACTGAAGCTTTCTTT
>11|-|TRBV20-1|TRBJ1-1
CSASPLTEAFF
TGCAGTGCTAGTCCTCTCACTGAAGCTTTCTTT
>16|-|TRBV28|TRBJ2-7
CASSGGDTGAQHEQYF
TGTGCCAGCAGCGGGGGGGATACAGGGGCCCAACACGAGCAGTACTTC
>16|-|TRBV15|TRBJ2-6
CATSRDMASGANVLTF
TGTGCCACCAGCAGAGATATGGCTTCTGGGGCCAACGTCCTGACTTTC
>14|-|TRBV7-9|TRBJ2-7
CASSFQHKTYEQYF
TGTGCCAGCAGCTTTCAACATAAAACCTACGAGCAGTACTTC